This entry is about one T cell receptor (beta chain). Profiling relied on immunoSEQ multiplex PCR, and the TCRdb table lists in-frame clones only, not all of them. In the table there are around 63,000 clones, roughly 78% of which are singletons. These data come from a study of blood T cell repertoires in COVID-19. The wider study: The analysed material was cDNA or gDNA that came from T cells, B-cell-depleted T cells, or PBMCs.

This CDR3 comprises 15 residues. V lost 5 bases to trimming and J lost 5 bases, with 18 bases between them. Germline CDR1 and CDR2: SGHTA and FQGTGA. Source material: peripheral blood. The genes are TRBV7-3 and TRBJ2-5; tentative D call: TRBD1 (7 bases). The receptor's source is a human donor in a cohort sampled during active COVID-19. CDR3 loop: CASSPAPGGRETQYF. In DNA, the CDR3 is TGTGCCAGCAGCCCTGCCCCAGGGGGGCGGGAGACCCAGTACTTC.